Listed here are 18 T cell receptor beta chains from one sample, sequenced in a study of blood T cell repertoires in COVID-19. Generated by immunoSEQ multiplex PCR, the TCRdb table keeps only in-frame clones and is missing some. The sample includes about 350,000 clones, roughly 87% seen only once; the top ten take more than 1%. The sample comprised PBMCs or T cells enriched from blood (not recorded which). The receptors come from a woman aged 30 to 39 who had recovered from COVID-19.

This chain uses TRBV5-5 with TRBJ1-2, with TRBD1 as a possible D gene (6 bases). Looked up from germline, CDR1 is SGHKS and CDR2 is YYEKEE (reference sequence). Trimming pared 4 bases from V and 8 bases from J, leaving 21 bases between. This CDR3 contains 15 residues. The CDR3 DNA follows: TGTGCCAGCAGCCCGAGAGTACAGGGTACTTTCGGCTACACCTTC. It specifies CASSPRVQGTFGYTF.

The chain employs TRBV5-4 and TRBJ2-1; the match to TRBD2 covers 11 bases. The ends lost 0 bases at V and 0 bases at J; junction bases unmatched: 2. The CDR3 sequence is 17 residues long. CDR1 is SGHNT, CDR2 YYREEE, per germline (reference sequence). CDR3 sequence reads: CASSLGSGGASYNEQFF. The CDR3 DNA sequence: TGTGCCAGCAGCTTGGGTAGCGGGGGGGCCTCCTACAATGAGCAGTTCTTC.

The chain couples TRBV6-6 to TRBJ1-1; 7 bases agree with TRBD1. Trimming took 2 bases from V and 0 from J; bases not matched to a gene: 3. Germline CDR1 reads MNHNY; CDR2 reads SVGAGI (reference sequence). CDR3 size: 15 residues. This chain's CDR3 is CASSYGQAVNTEAFF. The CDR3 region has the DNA TGTGCCAGCAGTTACGGACAGGCGGTGAACACTGAAGCTTTCTTT.

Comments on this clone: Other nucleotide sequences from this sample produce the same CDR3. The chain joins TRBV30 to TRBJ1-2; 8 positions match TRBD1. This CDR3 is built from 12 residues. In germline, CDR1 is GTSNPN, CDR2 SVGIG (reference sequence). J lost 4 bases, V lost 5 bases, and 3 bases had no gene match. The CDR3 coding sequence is TGTGCCTGGTCCGGGACAGGCTATGGCTACACCTTC. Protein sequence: CAWSGTGYGYTF.

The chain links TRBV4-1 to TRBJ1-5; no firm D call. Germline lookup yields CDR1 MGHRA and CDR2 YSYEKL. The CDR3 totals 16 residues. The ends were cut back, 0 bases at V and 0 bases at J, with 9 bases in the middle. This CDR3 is CASSQDWQNSNQPQHF. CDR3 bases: TGCGCCAGCAGCCAAGATTGGCAAAATAGCAATCAGCCCCAGCATTTT.

CDR3 region: CASSPGDRGPDGYTF. The CDR3 DNA is TGTGCCAGCTCACCAGGGGACAGGGGGCCGGATGGCTACACCTTC. This sequence joins TRBV18 and TRBJ1-2; the match to TRBD1 covers 12 bases. In germline, CDR1 is KGHSH, CDR2 LQKENI. The CDR3 has 15 amino acids. The V and J ends lost 2 bases and 6 bases, in that order; junction bases with no gene match: 4.

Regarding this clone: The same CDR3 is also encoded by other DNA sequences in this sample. The CDR3 here is CASRTGSGNTIYF. The DNA of the CDR3 is TGTGCCAGCAGAACGGGCTCTGGAAACACCATATATTTT. The rearrangement joins TRBV28 to TRBJ1-3; D not resolved. CDR3 length: 13 residues. V was shortened by 6 bases and J by 0 bases, with 6 bases between the two germline ends. Germline CDR1 MDHEN, CDR2 SYDVKM.

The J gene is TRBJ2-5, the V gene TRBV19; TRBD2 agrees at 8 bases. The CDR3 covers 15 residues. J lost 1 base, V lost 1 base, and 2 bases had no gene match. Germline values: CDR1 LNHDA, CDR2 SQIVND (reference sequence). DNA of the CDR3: TGTGCCAGTAGTATAGTTGGGACTAGCCAAGAGACCCAGTACTTC. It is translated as CASSIVGTSQETQYF.

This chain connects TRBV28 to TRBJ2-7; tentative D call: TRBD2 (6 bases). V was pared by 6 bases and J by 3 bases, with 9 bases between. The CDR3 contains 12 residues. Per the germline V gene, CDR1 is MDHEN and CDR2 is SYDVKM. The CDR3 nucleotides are TGTGCCAGCAGGGGGGGATTCTACGAGCAGTACTTC. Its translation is CASRGGFYEQYF.

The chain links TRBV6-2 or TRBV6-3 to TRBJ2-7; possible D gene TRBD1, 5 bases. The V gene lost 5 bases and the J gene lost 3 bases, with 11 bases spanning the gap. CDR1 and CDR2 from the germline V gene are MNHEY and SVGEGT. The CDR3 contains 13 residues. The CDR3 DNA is TGTGCCAGCAGTCAGGACACCCACTACGAGCAGTACTTC. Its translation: CASSQDTHYEQYF.

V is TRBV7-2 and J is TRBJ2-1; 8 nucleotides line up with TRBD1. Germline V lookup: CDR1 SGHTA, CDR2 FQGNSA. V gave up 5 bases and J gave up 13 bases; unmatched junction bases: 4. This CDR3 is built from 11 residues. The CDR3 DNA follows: TGTGCCAGCAGCCCGGGACAGGTCCAGTTCTTC. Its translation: CASSPGQVQFF.

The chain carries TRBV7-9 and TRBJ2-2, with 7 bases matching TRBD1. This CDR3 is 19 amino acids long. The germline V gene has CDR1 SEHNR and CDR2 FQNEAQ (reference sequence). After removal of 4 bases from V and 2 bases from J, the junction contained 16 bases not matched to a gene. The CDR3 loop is CASSSNRDSTILNTGELFF. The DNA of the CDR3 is TGTGCCAGCAGCTCAAACCGGGACAGCACTATCTTAAACACCGGGGAGCTGTTTTTT.

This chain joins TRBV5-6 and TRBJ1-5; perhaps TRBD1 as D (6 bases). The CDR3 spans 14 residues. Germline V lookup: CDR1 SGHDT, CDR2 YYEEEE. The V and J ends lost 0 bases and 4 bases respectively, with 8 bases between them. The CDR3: CASSLGTANQPQHF. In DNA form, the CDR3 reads TGTGCCAGCAGCTTGGGGACAGCTAATCAGCCCCAGCATTTT. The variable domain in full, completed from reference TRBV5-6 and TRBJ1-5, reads DAGVTQSPTHLIKTRGQQVTLRCSPKSGHDTVSWYQQALGQGPQFIFQYYEEEERQRGNFPDRFSGHQFPNYSSELNVNALLLGDSALYLCASSLGTANQPQHFGDGTRLSIL.

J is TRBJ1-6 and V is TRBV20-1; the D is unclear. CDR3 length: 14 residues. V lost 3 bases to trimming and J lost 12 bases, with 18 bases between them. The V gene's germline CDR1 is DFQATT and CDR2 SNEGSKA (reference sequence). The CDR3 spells CSASQTTGGEPLHF. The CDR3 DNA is TGCAGTGCTAGTCAAACCACGGGAGGAGAACCCCTCCACTTT.

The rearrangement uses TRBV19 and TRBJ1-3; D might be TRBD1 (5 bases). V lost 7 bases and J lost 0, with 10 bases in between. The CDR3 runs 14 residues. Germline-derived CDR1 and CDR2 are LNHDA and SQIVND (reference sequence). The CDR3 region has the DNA TGTGCCAGTAATACAGGAGCCTCTGGAAACACCATATATTTT. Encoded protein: CASNTGASGNTIYF.

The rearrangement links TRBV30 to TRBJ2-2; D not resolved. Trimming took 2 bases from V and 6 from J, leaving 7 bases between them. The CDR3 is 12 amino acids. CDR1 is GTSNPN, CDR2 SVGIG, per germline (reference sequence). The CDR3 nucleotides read TGTGCCTGGAGTTTAAGCGCCGGGGAGCTGTTTTTT. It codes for CAWSLSAGELFF.

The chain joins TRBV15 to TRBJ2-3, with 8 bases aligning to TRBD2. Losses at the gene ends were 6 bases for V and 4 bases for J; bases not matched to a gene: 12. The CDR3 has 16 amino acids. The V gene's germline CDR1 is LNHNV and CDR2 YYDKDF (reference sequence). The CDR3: CATRSARGGPADTQYF. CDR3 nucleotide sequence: TGTGCCACCAGGAGTGCTCGGGGGGGCCCGGCAGATACGCAGTATTTT.

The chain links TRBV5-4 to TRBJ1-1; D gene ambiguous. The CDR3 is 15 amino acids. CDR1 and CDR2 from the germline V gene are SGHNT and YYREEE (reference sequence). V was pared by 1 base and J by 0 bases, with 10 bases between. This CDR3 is CASSLHSSMNTEAFF. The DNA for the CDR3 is TGTGCCAGCAGCTTGCATTCGAGCATGAACACTGAAGCTTTCTTT.